The clone carrying this T cell receptor (beta chain) is a singleton in its sample. These data originate in a study of blood T cell repertoires in COVID-19. The overall study: T cells, B-cell-depleted T cells, or PBMCs provided the cDNA or gDNA that served as material.

Original processing methods: Nucleated cell number was recorded as an estimate derived from reference gene primer amplification. TCRdb keeps only in-frame clones here, not all; method: immunoSEQ multiplex PCR. From that table come the V and J calls and clone size; the DNA was used to work out D and trimming. The table lists approximately 100,000 clones, 70% to 90% of them singletons. Trimming at V came to 6 bases and at J to 1 base, leaving 8 bases not matched to a gene. CDR3 length: 15 amino acids. Germline CDR1 is MNHEY and CDR2 is SVGAGI. Sequenced: peripheral blood. The chain employs TRBV6-5 and TRBJ1-1, with 7 positions matching TRBD1. This TCR was recovered from a human donor in a cohort sampled during active COVID-19. CDR3 sequence (DNA): TGTGCCAGCAGATCAGCAGGGGGGTCGAACACTGAAGCTTTCTTT. Encoded protein: CASRSAGGSNTEAFF.